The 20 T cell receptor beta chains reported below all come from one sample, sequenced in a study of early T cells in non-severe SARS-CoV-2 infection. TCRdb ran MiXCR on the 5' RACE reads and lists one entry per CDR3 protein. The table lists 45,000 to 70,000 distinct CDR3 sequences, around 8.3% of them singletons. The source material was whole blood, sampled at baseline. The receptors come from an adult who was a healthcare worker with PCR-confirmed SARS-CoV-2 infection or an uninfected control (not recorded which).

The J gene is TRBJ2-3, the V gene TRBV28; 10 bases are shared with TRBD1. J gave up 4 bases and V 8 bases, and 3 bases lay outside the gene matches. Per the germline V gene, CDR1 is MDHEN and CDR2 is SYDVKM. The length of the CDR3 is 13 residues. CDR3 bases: TGTGCCAGCCAGGACAGGGGGTCAGATACGCAGTATTTT. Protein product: CASQDRGSDTQYF.

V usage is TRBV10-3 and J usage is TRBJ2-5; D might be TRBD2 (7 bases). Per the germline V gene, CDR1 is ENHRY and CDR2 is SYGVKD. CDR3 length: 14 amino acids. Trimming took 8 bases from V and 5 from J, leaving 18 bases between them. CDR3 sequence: CAIARGTGRETQYF. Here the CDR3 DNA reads TGTGCCATCGCCAGGGGAACCGGGAGGGAGACCCAGTACTTC.

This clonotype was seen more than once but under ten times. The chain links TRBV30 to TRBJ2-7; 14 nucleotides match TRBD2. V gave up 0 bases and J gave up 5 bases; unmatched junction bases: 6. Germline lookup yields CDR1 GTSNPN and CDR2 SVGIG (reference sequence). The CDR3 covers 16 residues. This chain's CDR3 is CAWSVTGTSGSDEQYF. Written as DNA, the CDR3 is TGTGCCTGGAGTGTAACCGGGACTAGCGGGAGTGACGAGCAGTACTTC.

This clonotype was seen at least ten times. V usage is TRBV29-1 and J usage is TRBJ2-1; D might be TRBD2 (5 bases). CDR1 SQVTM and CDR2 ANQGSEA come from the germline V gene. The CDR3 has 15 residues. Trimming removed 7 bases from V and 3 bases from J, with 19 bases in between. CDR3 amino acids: CSATRRLSLYNEQFF. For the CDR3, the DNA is TGCAGCGCAACTCGGAGGCTCTCCCTCTACAATGAGCAGTTCTTC.

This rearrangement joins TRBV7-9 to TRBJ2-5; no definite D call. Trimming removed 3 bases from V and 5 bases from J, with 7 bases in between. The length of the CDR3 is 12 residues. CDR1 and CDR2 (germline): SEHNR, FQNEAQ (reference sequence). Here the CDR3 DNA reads TGTGCCAGCAGCTTGAGCCGGGAGACCCAGTACTTC. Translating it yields CASSLSRETQYF.

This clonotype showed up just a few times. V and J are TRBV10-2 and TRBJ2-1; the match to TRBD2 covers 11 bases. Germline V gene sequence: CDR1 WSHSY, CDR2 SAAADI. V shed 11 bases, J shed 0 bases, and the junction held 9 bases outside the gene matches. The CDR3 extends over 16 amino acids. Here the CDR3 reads CASQLAGGNSYNEQFF. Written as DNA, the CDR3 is TGCGCCTCACAGCTAGCGGGAGGTAACTCCTACAATGAGCAGTTCTTC.

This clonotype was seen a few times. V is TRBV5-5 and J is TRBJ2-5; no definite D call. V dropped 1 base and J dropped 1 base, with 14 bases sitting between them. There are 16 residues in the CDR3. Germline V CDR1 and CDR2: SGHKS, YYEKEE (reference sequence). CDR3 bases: TGTGCCAGCAGCTTGACCAGCCTCCCCCCCCAAGAGACCCAGTACTTC. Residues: CASSLTSLPPQETQYF.

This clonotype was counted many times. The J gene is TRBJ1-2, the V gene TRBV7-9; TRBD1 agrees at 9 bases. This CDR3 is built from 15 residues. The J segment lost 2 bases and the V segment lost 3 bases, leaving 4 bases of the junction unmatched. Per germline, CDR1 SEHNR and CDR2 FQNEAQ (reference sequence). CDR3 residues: CASSFTGGVNYGYTF. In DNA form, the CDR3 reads TGTGCCAGCAGCTTTACAGGGGGCGTGAACTATGGCTACACCTTC. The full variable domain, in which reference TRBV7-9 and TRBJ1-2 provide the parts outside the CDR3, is DTGVSQNPRHKITKRGQNVTFRCDPISEHNRLYWYRQTLGQGPEFLTYFQNEAQLEKSRLLSDRFSAERPKGSFSTLEIQRTEQGDSAMYLCASSFTGGVNYGYTFGSGTRLTVV.

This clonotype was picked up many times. The CDR3 region has the DNA TGTGCCAGCTGGTCCGGTTCCCACAATGAGCAGTTCTTC. Amino acids: CASWSGSHNEQFF. The genes are TRBV12-3 or TRBV12-4 and TRBJ2-1, with D uncertain. The V end lost 8 bases, the J end lost 5 bases, and 13 bases lay between the germline ends. This CDR3 has 13 residues.

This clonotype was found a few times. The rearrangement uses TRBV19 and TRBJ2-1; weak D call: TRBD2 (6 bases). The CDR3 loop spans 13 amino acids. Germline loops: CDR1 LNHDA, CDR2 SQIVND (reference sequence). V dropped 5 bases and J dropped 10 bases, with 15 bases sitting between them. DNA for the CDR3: TGTGCCAGTAGTCCCCGGGACTTTCGGGAGCAGTTCTTC. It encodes CASSPRDFREQFF.

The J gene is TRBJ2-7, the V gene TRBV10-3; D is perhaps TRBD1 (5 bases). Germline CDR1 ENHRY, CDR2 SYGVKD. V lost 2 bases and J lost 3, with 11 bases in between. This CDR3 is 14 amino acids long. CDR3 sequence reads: CAISEETESYEQYF. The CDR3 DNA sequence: TGTGCCATCAGTGAGGAGACAGAAAGCTACGAGCAGTACTTC.

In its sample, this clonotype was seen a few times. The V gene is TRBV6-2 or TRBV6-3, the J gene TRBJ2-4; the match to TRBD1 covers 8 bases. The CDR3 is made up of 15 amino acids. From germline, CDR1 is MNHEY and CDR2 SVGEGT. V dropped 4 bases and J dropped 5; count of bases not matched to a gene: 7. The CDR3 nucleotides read TGTGCCAGCAGTTCCCGGCCAGGGGGCCAAAACATTCAGTACTTC. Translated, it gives CASSSRPGGQNIQYF.

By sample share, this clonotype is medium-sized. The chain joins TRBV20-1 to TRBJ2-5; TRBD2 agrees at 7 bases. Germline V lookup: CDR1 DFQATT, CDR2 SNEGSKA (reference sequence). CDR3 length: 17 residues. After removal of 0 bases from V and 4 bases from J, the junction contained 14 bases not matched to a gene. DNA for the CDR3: TGCAGTGCTAGAGATCTGGTTAATGGGAGGGGAGTAGAGACCCAGTACTTC. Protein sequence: CSARDLVNGRGVETQYF.

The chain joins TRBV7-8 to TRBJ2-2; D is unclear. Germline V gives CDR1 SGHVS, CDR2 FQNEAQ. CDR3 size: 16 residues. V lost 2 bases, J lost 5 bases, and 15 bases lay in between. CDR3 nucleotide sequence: TGTGCCAGCAGCTTACAACCCAGCCTCAGTACCGGGGAGCTGTTTTTT. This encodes CASSLQPSLSTGELFF.

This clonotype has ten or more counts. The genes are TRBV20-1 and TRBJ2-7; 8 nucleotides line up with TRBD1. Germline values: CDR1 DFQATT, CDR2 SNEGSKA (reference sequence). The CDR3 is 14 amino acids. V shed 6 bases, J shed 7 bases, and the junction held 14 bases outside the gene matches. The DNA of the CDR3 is TGCAGTGCAATGACAGGGGCTCGGGTAGCGGAGCAGTACTTC. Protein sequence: CSAMTGARVAEQYF.

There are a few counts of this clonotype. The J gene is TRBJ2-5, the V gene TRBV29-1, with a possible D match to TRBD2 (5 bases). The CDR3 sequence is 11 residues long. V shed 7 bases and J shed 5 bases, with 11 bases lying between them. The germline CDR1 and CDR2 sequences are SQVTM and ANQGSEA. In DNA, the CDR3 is TGCAGCGCTCGAAGAGGGGAGACCCAGTACTTC. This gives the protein CSARRGETQYF.

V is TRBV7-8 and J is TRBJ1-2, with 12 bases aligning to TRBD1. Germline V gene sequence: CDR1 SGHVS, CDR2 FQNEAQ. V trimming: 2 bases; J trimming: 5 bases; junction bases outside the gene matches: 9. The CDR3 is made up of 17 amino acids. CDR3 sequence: CASSLTGTGGASYGYTF. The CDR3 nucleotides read TGTGCCAGCAGCTTAACCGGGACAGGGGGCGCTTCATATGGCTACACCTTC.

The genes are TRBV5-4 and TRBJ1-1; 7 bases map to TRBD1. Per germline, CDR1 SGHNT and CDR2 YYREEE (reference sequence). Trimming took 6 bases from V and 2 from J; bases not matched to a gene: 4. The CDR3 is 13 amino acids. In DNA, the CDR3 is TGTGCCAGCATGGGACAGCGAAACACTGAAGCTTTCTTT. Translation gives CASMGQRNTEAFF.

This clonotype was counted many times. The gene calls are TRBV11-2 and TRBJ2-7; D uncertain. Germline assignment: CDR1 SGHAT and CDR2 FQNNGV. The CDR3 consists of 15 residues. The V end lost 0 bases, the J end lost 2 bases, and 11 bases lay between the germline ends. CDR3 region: CASSLETGVTYEQYF. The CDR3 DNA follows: TGTGCCAGCAGCTTAGAAACGGGCGTGACCTACGAGCAGTACTTC.

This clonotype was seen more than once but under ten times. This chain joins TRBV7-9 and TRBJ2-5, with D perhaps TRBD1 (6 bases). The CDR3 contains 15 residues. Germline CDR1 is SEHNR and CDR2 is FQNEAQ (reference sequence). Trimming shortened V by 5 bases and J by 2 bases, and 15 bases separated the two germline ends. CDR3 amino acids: CASSPRTERQETQYF. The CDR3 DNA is TGTGCCAGCAGCCCCCGGACAGAGAGACAAGAGACCCAGTACTTC.